What follows describes a single TCR beta chain. Assay used: immunoSEQ multiplex PCR; TCRdb lists only in-frame clones, some missing. The data contain some 16,000 clones, 70% to 90% of them singletons. This record comes from a study of ipilimumab plus nivolumab after autologous stem cell transplantation. Per the germline V gene, CDR1 is SGDLS and CDR2 is YYNGEE. This CDR3 contains 18 residues. Trimming shortened V by 3 bases and J by 6 bases, and 24 bases separated the two germline ends. This receptor was identified in a male donor with diffuse large B-cell lymphoma. Sequences were derived from PBMCs, sampled in a trial of ipilimumab plus nivolumab as post-transplant consolidation. The rearrangement joins TRBV9 to TRBJ2-2, with D perhaps matching TRBD1 (6 bases). The CDR3, as DNA: TGTGCCAGCAGCGCCACGACACCCGGGACAAACCCTCCCGGGGAGCTGTTTTTT. Translating gives CASSATTPGTNPPGELFF.